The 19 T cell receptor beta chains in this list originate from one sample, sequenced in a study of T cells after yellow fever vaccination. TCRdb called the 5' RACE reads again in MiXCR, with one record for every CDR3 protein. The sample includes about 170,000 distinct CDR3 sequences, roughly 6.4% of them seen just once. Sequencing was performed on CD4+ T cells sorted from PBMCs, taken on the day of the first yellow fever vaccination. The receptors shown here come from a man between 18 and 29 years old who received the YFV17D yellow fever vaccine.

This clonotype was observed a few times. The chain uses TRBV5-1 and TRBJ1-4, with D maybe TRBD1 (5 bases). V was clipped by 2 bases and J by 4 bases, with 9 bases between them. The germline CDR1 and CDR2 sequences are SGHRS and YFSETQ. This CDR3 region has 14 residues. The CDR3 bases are TGCGCCAGCAGCTTTGGGGCACGTAATGAAAAACTGTTTTTT. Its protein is CASSFGARNEKLFF.

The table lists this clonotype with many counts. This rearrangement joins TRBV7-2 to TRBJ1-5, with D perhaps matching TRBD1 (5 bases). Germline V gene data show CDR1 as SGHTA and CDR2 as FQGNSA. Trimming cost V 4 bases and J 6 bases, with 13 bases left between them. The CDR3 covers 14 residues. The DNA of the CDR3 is TGTGCCAGCAGCTCCTCATCCGGGGGTCAGCCCCAGCATTTT. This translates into CASSSSSGGQPQHF.

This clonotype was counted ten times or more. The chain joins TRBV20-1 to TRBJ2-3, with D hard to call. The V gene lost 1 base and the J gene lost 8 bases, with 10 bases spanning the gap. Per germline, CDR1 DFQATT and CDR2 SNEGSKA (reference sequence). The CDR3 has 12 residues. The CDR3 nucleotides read TGCAGTGCTAGAGTTGATCTAGGTACGCAGTATTTT. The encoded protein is CSARVDLGTQYF.

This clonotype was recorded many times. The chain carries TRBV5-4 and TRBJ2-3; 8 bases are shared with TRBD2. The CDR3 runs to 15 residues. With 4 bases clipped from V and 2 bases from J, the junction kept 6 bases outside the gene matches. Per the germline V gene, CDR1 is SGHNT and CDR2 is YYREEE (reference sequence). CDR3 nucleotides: TGTGCCAGCAGCCCTCGGGGGGGGCTCACAGATACGCAGTATTTT. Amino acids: CASSPRGGLTDTQYF.

The CDR3 region has the DNA TGCAGTGCTAGCGGCACTACTAACTATGGCTACACCTTC. The encoded protein is CSASGTTNYGYTF. The V call is TRBV20-1, the J call TRBJ1-2; D is uncertain. This CDR3 contains 13 residues. Per germline, CDR1 DFQATT and CDR2 SNEGSKA (reference sequence). Trimming removed 3 bases at V and 0 bases at J, with 8 bases between.

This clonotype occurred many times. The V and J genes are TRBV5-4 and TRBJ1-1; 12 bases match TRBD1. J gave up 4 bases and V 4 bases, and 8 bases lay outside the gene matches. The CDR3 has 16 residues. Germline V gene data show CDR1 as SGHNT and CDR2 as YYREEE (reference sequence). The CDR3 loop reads CASSRDRGPTGTEAFF. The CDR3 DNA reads TGTGCCAGCAGCAGGGACAGGGGGCCCACGGGCACTGAAGCTTTCTTT.

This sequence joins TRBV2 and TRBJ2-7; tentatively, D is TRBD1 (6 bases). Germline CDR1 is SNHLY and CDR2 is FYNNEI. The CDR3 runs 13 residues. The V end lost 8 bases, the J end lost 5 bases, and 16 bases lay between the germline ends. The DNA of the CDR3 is TGTGCCAGCCTAGGGATAGGGGGACACGAGCAGTACTTC. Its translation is CASLGIGGHEQYF.

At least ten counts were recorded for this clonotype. CDR3 DNA: TGTGCCAGCAGTTCGCAGGGACCCTATGGCTACACCTTC. Its protein is CASSSQGPYGYTF. The V gene is TRBV6-2 or TRBV6-3, the J gene TRBJ1-2; a weak D match, TRBD1 (5 bases). The CDR3 consists of 13 residues. Germline V lookup: CDR1 MNHEY, CDR2 SVGEGT. Trimming pared 4 bases from V and 4 bases from J, leaving 10 bases between.

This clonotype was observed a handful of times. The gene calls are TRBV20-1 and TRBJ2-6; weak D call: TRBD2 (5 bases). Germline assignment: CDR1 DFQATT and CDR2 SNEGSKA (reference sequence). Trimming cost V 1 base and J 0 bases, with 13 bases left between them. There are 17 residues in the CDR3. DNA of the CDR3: TGCAGTGCTAGAGGTCAGGCTAGCTACTCTGGGGCCAACGTCCTGACTTTC. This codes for CSARGQASYSGANVLTF.

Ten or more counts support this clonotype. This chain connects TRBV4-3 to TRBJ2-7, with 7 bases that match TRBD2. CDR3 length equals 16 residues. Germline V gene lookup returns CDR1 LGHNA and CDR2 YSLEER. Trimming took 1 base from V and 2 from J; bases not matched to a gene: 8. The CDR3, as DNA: TGCGCCAGCAGCCAAGGGGGGGGGACTTTTACCTACGAGCAGTACTTC. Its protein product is CASSQGGGTFTYEQYF.

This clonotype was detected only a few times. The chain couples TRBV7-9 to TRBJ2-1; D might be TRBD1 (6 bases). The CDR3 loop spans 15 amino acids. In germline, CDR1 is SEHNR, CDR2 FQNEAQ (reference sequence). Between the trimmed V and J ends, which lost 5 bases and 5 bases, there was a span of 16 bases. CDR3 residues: CASSPRGTFNNEQFF. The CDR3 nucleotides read TGTGCCAGCAGCCCTCGAGGGACATTTAACAATGAGCAGTTCTTC.

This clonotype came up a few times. CDR3 amino acids: CASKTDSTTDTQYF. CDR3 DNA sequence: TGTGCCAGCAAAACGGACAGCACCACAGATACGCAGTATTTT. The chain is built from TRBV12-3 or TRBV12-4 and TRBJ2-3; D possibly corresponds to TRBD1 (6 bases). V was pared by 7 bases and J by 2 bases, with 13 bases between. This CDR3 contains 14 residues.

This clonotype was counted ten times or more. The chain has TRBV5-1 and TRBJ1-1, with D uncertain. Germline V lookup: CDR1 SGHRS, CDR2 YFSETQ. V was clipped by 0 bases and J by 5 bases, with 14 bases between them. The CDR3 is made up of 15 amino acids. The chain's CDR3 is CASSLEAGTRTEAFF. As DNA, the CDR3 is TGCGCCAGCAGCTTGGAGGCAGGCACAAGGACTGAAGCTTTCTTT.

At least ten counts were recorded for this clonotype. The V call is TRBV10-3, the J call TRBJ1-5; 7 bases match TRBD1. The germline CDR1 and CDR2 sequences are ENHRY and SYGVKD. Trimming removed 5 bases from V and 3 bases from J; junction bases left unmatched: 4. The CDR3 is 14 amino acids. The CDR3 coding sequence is TGTGCCATCAGTAAACAGGGGAACAATCAGCCCCAGCATTTT. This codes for CAISKQGNNQPQHF.

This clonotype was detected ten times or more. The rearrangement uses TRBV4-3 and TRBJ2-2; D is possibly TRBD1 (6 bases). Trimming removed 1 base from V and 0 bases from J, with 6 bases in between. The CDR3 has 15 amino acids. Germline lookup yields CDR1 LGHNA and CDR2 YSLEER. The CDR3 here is CASSQGTANTGELFF. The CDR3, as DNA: TGCGCCAGCAGCCAAGGGACAGCGAACACCGGGGAGCTGTTTTTT.

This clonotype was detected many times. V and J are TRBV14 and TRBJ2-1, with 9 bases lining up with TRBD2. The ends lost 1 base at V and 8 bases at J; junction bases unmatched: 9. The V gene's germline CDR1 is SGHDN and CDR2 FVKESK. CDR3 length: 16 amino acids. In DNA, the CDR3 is TGTGCCAGCAGCCAAGTGGTCGGACTAGCGCGGCATGAGCAGTTCTTC. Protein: CASSQVVGLARHEQFF.

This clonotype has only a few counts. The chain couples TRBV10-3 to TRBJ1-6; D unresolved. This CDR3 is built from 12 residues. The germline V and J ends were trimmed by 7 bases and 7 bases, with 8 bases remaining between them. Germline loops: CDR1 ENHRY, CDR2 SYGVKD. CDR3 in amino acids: CAINGPNSPLHF. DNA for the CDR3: TGTGCCATCAACGGGCCCAATTCACCCCTCCACTTT.

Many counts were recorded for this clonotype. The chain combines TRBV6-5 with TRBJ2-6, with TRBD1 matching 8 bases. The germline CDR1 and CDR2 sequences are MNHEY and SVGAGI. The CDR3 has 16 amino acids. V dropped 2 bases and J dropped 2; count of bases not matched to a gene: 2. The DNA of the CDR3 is TGTGCCAGCAGTTACCAGGGGGCCGCTGGGGCCAACGTCCTGACTTTC. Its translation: CASSYQGAAGANVLTF.

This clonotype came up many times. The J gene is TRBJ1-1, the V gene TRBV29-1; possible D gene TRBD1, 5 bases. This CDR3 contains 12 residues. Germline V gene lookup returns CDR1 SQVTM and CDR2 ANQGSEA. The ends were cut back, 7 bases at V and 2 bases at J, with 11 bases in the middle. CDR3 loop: CSATQANTEAFF. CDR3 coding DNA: TGCAGCGCAACACAGGCAAACACTGAAGCTTTCTTT.